These T cell receptor beta chains were read from a single sample in a study of blood T cell repertoires in COVID-19. The table came from immunoSEQ multiplex PCR; TCRdb's copy has only in-frame clones and leaves some out. This sample yields about 330,000 clones, of which nearly 90% are seen a single time; approximately 5% belongs to the top ten. Sequencing input: PBMCs or T cells enriched from blood (not recorded which). The receptors here all came from a woman in her 30s who had recovered from COVID-19. Each CDR3 is given with its conserved first and last residue. A D gene is named only where the DNA matches it firmly. The size field is filled for only some rows; it gives once, few, many or a size class.

v_call	clone_size	j_call	d_call	cdr3_nt	cdr3_aa
TRBV4-1	NA	TRBJ2-7	TRBD2	TGCGCCAGCAGCCAACGAGCGGGGGACGAGCAGTACTTC	CASSQRAGDEQYF
TRBV9	NA	TRBJ2-1	NA	TGTGCCAGCAGCGTAGCCGCAGGGCTCTACAATGAGCAGTTCTTC	CASSVAAGLYNEQFF
TRBV6-1	NA	TRBJ1-1	TRBD1	TGTGCCAGCAGTGAAGCCGGGGCAGGGGGCACTGAAGCTTTCTTT	CASSEAGAGGTEAFF
TRBV3-1/TRBV3-2	NA	TRBJ2-2	TRBD1	TGTGCCAGCAGTTTATTCGCCGGGACAGGGAGCACCGGGGAGCTGTTTTTT	CASSLFAGTGSTGELFF
TRBV11-2	NA	TRBJ1-4	NA	TGTGCCAGCAAGCCATTTTCAGGGGATAATGAAAAACTGTTTTTT	CASKPFSGDNEKLFF
TRBV7-8	once	TRBJ2-7	NA	TGTGCCAGCAGCCTCAAAGAAGACAGCTACGAGCAGTACTTC	CASSLKEDSYEQYF
TRBV9	NA	TRBJ2-7	NA	TGTGCCAGCAGCGTAGTGCCGGGGAGCTACGAGCAGTACTTC	CASSVVPGSYEQYF
TRBV30	once	TRBJ1-1	NA	TGTGCCTGGAGTGTAGTCGGTAGCACCGAAGCTTTCTTT	CAWSVVGSTEAFF
TRBV14	NA	TRBJ1-2	NA	TGTGCCAGCAGCCAAAATCAGGGCGGCTACACCTTC	CASSQNQGGYTF
TRBV10-3	NA	TRBJ1-1	NA	TGTGCCATCAGTGACAGGGTGAACACTGAAGCTTTCTTT	CAISDRVNTEAFF
TRBV4-1	NA	TRBJ1-4	NA	TGCGCCAGCAGCCAAGAAGGTGGCGGGGCTTTGGATGAAAAACTGTTTTTT	CASSQEGGGALDEKLFF
TRBV7-9	NA	TRBJ1-1	NA	TGTGCCAGCAGACCATCCAGGGGACCCAACACTGAAGCTTTCTTT	CASRPSRGPNTEAFF
TRBV2	few	TRBJ1-5	NA	TGTGCCAGCAGCCCGGGTTACGATAGCAATCAGCCCCAGCATTTT	CASSPGYDSNQPQHF
TRBV15	NA	TRBJ1-2	NA	TGTGCCACCAGCAGATCCAGGGTGTCCTATGGCTACACCTTC	CATSRSRVSYGYTF